The entry below describes one T cell receptor (beta chain). Its matching antigen is unknown. The immunoSEQ assay was v3. Generated by immunoSEQ multiplex PCR, the TCRdb table keeps only in-frame clones and is missing some. Of about 100,000 clones listed, less than 70% are singletons. The source of the sample is a study of TIL therapy for anti-PD-1-resistant metastatic lung cancer. Broader study findings: Many TIL product clones were absent from baseline tumor, suggesting clonal contraction.

The time point denotes: pre-treatment sample, taken before nivolumab and TIL therapy. The tumor samples were excised metastases, mostly pleural nodules or supraclavicular lymph nodes. Stage 4 NSCLC adults joined between 2017 and 2020. The V gene's germline CDR1 is SGHDT and CDR2 YYEEEE. V lost 2 bases to trimming and J lost 3 bases, with 7 bases between them. The CDR3 sequence is 13 residues long. This rearrangement joins TRBV5-6 to TRBJ2-3; no firm D call. The TCR originated in a person between 25 and 80 years old with non-small cell lung cancer. The sample consisted of tumor tissue, taken at baseline. CDR3 protein: CASSLKLTDTQYF. CDR3 in DNA: TGTGCCAGCAGCTTAAAGTTGACAGATACGCAGTATTTT.